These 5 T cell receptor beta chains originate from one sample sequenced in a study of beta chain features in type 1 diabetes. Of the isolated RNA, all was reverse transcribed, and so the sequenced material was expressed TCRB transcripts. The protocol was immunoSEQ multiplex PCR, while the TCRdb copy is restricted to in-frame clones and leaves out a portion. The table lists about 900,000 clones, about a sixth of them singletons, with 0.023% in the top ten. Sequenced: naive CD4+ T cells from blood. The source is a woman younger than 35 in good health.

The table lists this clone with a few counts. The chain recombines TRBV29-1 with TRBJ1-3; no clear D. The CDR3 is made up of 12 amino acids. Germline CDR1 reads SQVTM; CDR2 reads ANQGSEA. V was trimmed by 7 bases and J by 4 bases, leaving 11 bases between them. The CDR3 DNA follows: TGCAGCGCCCGGTCTCAGGGAAACACCATATATTTT. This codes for CSARSQGNTIYF.

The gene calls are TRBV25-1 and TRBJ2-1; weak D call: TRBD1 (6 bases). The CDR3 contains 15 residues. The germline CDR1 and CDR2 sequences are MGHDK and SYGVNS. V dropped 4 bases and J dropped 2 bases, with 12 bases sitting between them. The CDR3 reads CASSGRDITYNEQFF. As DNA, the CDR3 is TGTGCCAGCAGTGGCCGGGACATTACCTACAATGAGCAGTTCTTC. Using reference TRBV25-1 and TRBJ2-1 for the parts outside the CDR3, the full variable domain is EADIYQTPRYLVIGTGKKITLECSQTMGHDKMYWYQQDPGMELHLIHYSYGVNSTEKGDLSSESTVSRIRTEHFPLTLESARPSHTSQYLCASSGRDITYNEQFFGPGTRLTVL.

CDR3 in amino acids: CASSADRRNEKLFF. The CDR3 region has the DNA TGTGCCAGCAGCGCCGACAGGAGGAATGAAAAACTGTTTTTT. The rearrangement links TRBV9 to TRBJ1-4; a weak D match, TRBD1 (6 bases). The germline CDR1 and CDR2 sequences are SGDLS and YYNGEE. The CDR3 covers 14 residues. V lost 3 bases to trimming and J lost 5 bases, with 11 bases between them.

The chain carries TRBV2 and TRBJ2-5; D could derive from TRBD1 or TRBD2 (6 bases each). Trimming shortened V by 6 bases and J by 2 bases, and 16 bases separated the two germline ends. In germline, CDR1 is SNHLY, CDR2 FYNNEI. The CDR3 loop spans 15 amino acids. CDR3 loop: CASSAGGAVQETQYF. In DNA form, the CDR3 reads TGTGCCAGCAGCGCCGGGGGCGCGGTTCAAGAGACCCAGTACTTC.

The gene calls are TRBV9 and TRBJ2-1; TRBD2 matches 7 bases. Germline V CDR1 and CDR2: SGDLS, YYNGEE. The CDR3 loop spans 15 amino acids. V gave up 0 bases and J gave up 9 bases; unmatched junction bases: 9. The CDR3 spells CASSVVAGAFVEQFF. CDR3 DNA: TGTGCCAGCAGCGTAGTCGCGGGAGCGTTCGTTGAGCAGTTCTTC.